The sequence of this TCR beta chain was determined in a study of cytomegalovirus exposure and HLA in healthy donors. Overall study results and limits: The investigators catalogued under 200 TCR beta chains as cytomegalovirus-associated. Many donors shared some public TCRs, even though most TCR sequences were rare.

The CDR3 sequence is 12 residues long. Trimming cost V 4 bases and J 10 bases, with 11 bases left between them. CDR1 and CDR2 (germline): LGHNT, FRNRAP. Notes on this clone: Its antigen is not known.

An approximately 120-subject validation cohort, separate from the 666-subject first cohort, supplied the donors. Only in-frame clones appear in the TCRdb table, and some are missing; sequencing was by immunoSEQ multiplex PCR. Counted here are about 220,000 clones, approximately 88% occurring once; the ten biggest clones make up over 12%. The genes are TRBV12-5 and TRBJ2-1; D not certain. The sample was PBMCs. The receptor was derived from a woman aged 30 to 39 in good health and CMV-seropositive. The CDR3 DNA reads TGTGCTAGTGGTTCATCCGCCCTGGAGCAGTTCTTC. Encoded protein: CASGSSALEQFF.